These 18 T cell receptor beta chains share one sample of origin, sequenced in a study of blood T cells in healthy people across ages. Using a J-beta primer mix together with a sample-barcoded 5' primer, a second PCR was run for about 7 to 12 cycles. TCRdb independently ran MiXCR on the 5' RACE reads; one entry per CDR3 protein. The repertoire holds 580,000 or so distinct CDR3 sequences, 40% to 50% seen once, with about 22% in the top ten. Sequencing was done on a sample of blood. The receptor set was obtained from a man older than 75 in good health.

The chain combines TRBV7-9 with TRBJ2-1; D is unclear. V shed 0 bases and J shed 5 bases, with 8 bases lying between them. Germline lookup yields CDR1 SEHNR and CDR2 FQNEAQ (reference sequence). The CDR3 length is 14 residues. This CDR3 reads CASSLAATNNEQFF. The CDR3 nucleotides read TGTGCCAGCAGCTTAGCGGCAACCAACAATGAGCAGTTCTTC.

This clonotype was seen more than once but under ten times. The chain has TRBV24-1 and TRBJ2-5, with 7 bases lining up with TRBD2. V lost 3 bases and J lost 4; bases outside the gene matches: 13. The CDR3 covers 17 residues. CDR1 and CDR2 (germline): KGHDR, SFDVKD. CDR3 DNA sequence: TGTGCCACCAGTGATGTGACTAGCTTCGAATCGGGAGAGACCCAGTACTTC. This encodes CATSDVTSFESGETQYF.

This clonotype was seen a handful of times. The CDR3 spells CASSPRSPNTEAFF. The CDR3, as DNA: TGTGCCAGCTCACCGCGGAGTCCCAACACTGAAGCTTTCTTT. The V gene is TRBV18, the J gene TRBJ1-1; D call uncertain. Trimming left V 3 bases short and J 2 bases short, with 10 bases between. CDR1 is KGHSH, CDR2 LQKENI, per germline. The CDR3 loop spans 14 amino acids. Together with reference TRBV18 and TRBJ1-1, the CDR3 gives the full variable domain: NAGVMQNPRHLVRRRGQEARLRCSPMKGHSHVYWYRQLPEEGLKFMVYLQKENIIDESGMPKERFSAEFPKEGPSILRIQQVVRGDSAAYFCASSPRSPNTEAFFGQGTRLTVV.

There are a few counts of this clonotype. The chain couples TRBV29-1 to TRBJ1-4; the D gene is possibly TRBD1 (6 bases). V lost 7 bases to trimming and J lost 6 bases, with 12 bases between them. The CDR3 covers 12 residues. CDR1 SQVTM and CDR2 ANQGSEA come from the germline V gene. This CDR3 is CSAEGGDEKLFF. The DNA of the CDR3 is TGCAGCGCGGAGGGGGGTGATGAAAAACTGTTTTTT.

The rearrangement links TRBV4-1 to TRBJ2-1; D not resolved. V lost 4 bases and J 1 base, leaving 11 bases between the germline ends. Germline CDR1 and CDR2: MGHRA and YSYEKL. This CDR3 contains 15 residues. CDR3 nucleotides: TGCGCCAGCAGCCGTATAGTTGGTTCCTACAATGAGCAGTTCTTC. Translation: CASSRIVGSYNEQFF.

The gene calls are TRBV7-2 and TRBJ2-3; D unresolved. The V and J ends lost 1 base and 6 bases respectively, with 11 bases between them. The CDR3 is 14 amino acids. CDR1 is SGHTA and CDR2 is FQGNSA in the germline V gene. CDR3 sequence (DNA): TGTGCCAGCAGCTTAGAATGGGGTTGGGATACGCAGTATTTT. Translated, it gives CASSLEWGWDTQYF.

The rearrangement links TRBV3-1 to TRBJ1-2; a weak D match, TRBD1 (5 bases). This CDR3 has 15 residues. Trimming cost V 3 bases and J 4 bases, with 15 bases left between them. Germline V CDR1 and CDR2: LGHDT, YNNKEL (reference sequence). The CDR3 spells CASSQRGGSGYGYTF. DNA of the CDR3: TGTGCCAGCAGCCAGCGCGGGGGTTCGGGCTATGGCTACACCTTC.

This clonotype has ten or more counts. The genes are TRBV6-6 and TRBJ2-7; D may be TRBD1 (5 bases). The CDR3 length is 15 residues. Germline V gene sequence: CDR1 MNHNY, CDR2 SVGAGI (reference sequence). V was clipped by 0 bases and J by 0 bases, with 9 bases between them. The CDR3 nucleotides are TGTGCCAGCAGTTACTCATTAGGGGCCTCCTACGAGCAGTACTTC. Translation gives CASSYSLGASYEQYF.

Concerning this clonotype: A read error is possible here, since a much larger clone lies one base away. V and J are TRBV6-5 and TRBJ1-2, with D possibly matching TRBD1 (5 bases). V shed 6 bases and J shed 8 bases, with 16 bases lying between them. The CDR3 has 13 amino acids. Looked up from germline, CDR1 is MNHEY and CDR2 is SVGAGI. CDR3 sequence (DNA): TGTGCCAGCAGAAGGACAAGTGGAGGGGGCTACACCTTC. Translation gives CASRRTSGGGYTF.

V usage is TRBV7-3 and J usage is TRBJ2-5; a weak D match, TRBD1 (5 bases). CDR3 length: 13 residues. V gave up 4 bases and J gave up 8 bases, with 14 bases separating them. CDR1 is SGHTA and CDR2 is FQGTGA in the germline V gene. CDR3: CASSSDTMGTQYF. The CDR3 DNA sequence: TGTGCCAGCAGCTCGGACACCATGGGAACCCAGTACTTC.

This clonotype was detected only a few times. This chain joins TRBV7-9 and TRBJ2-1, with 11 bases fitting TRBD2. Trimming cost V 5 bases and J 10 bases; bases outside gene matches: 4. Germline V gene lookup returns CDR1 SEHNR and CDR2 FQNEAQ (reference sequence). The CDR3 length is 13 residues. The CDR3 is CASSPLAGVEQFF. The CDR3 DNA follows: TGTGCCAGCAGCCCACTAGCGGGAGTCGAGCAGTTCTTC.

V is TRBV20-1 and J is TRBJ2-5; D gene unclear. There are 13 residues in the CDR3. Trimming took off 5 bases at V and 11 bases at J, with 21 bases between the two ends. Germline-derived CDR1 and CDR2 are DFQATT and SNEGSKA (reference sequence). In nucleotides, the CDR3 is TGCAGTGCTGCGCGGTGGTCGCAGGTGGAGCAGTACTTC. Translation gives CSAARWSQVEQYF.

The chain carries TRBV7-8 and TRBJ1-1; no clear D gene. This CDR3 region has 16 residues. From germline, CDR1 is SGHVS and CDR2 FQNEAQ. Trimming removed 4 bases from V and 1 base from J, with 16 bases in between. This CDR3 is CASSSRRGAGNTEAFF. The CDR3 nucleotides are TGTGCCAGCAGCTCCAGGCGGGGTGCCGGGAACACTGAAGCTTTCTTT.

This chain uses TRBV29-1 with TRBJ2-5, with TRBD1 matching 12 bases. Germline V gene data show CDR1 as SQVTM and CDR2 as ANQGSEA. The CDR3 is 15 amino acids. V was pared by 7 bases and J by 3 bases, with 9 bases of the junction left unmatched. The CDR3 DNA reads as TGCAGCGCAGTCCCCGGGACAGGGGGCGAAGAGACCCAGTACTTC. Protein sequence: CSAVPGTGGEETQYF.

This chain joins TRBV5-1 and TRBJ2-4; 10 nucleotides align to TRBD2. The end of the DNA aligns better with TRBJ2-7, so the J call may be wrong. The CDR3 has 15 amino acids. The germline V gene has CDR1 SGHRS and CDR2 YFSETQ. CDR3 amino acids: CASSYTSGEAYEQYF. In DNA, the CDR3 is TGCGCCAGCAGTTATACTAGCGGGGAAGCCTACGAGCAGTACTTC.

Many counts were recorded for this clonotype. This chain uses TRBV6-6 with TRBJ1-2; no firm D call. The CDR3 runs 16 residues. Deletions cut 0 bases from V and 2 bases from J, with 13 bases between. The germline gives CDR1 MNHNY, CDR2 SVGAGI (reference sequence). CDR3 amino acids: CASSYSNRPQNYGYTF. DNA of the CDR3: TGTGCCAGCAGTTACTCGAATCGGCCACAGAACTATGGCTACACCTTC.

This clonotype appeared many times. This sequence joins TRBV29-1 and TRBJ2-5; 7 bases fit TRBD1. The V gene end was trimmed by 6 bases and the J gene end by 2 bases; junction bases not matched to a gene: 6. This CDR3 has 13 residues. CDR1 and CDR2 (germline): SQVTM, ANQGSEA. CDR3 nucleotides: TGCAGCGTATCCGGGACAGATCAAGAGACCCAGTACTTC. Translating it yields CSVSGTDQETQYF. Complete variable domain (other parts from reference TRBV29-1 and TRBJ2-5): SAVISQKPSRDICQRGTSLTIQCQVDSQVTMMFWYRQQPGQSLTLIATANQGSEATYESGFVIDKFPISRPNLTFSTLTVSNMSPEDSSIYLCSVSGTDQETQYFGPGTRLLVL.

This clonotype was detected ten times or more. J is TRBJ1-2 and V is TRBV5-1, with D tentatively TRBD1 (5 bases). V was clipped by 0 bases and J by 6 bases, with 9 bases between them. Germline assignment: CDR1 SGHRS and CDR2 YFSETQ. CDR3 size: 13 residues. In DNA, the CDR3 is TGCGCCAGCAGCTTGGAGGGGATAAATGGCTACACCTTC. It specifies CASSLEGINGYTF.